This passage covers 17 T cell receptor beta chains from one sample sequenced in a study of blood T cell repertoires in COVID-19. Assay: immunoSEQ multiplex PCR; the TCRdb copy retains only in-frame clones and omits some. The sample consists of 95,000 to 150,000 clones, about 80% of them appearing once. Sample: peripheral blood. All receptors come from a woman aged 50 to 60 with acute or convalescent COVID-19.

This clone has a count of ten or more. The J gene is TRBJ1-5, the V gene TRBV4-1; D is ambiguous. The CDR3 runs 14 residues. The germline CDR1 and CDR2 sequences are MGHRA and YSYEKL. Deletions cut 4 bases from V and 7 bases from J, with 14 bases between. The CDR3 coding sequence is TGCGCCAGCAGCCGGAGTAGCGGCGTGCAGCCCCAGCATTTT. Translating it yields CASSRSSGVQPQHF.

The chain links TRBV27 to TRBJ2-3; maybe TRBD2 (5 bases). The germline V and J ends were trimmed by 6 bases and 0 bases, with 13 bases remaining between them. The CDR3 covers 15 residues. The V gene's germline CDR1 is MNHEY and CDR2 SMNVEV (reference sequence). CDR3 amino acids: CASRLGVYSTDTQYF. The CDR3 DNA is TGTGCCAGCAGACTAGGTGTCTACAGCACAGATACGCAGTATTTT.

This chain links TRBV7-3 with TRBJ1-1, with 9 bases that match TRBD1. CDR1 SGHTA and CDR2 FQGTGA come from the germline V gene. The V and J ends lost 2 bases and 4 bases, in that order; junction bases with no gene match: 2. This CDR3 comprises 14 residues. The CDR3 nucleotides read TGTGCCAGCAGCTTAGACAGGGGGATCACTGAAGCTTTCTTT. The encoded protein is CASSLDRGITEAFF.

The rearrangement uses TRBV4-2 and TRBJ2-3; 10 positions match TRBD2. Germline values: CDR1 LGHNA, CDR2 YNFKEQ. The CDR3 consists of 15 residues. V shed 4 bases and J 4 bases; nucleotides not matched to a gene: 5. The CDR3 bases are TGTGCCAGCAGCCCCGCTAGCGGGGGTGCAGATACGCAGTATTTT. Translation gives CASSPASGGADTQYF.

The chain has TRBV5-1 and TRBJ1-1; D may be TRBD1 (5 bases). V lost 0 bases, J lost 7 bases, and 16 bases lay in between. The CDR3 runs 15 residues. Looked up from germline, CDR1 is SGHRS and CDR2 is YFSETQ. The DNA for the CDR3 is TGCGCCAGCAGCTTGGGAACCGATCGACAGCATGAAGCTTTCTTT. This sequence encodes CASSLGTDRQHEAFF.

The CDR3 loop is CASSQDDRGYGYTF. CDR3 sequence (DNA): TGTGCCAGCAGCCAAGACGACCGGGGCTATGGCTACACCTTC. This rearrangement joins TRBV3-1 (or the pseudogene TRBV3-2) to TRBJ1-2, with D hard to call. V was shortened by 0 bases and J by 4 bases, with 9 bases between the two germline ends. Per germline, CDR1 LGHDT and CDR2 YNNKEL (reference sequence). CDR3 length: 14 residues.

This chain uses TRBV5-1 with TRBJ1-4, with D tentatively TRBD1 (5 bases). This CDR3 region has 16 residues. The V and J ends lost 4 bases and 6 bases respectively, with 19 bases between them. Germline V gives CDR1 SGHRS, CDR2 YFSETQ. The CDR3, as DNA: TGCGCCAGCAGCCCCTCAGGCCGGGGGACGCATGAAAAACTGTTTTTT. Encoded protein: CASSPSGRGTHEKLFF.

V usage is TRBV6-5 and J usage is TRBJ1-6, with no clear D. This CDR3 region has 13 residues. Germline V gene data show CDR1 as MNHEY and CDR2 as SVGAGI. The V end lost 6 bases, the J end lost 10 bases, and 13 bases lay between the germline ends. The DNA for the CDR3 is TGTGCCAGCAGCAGGATTTTCGACTCACCCCTCCACTTT. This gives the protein CASSRIFDSPLHF.

The CDR3 loop reads CASKPGTGAWEPQHF. CDR3 nucleotide sequence: TGTGCCAGCAAACCAGGGACAGGTGCCTGGGAGCCCCAGCATTTT. The V call is TRBV2, the J call TRBJ1-5; 8 bases map to TRBD1. From germline, CDR1 is SNHLY and CDR2 FYNNEI. The trim removed 7 bases at V and 8 bases at J, leaving 13 bases unmatched. The CDR3 spans 15 residues.

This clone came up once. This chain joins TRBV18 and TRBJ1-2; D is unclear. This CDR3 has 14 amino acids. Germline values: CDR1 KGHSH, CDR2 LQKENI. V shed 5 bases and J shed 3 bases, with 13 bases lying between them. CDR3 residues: CASSSRAVDYGYTF. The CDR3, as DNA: TGTGCCAGCTCATCACGGGCAGTGGACTATGGCTACACCTTC.

CDR3 sequence (DNA): TGTGCCAGCAGGCTAGCGGGGAGTTACAATGAGCAGTTCTTC. Encoded protein: CASRLAGSYNEQFF. This sequence joins TRBV28 and TRBJ2-1, with 9 bases that match TRBD2. CDR3 length: 14 amino acids. Germline V gives CDR1 MDHEN, CDR2 SYDVKM. J lost 4 bases, V lost 6 bases, and 4 bases had no gene match. The full variable domain, in which reference TRBV28 and TRBJ2-1 provide the parts outside the CDR3, is DVKVTQSSRYLVKRTGEKVFLECVQDMDHENMFWYRQDPGLGLRLIYFSYDVKMKEKGDIPEGYSVSREKKERFSLILESASTNQTSMYLCASRLAGSYNEQFFGPGTRLTVL.

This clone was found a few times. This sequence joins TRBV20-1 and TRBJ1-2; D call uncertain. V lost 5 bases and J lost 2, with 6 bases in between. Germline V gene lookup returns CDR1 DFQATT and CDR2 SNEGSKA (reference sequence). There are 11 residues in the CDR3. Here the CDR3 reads CSAVGNYGYTF. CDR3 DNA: TGCAGTGCTGTCGGGAACTATGGCTACACCTTC.

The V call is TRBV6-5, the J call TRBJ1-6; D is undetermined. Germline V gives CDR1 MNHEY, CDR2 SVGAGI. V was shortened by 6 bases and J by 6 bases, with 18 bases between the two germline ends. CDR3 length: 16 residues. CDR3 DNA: TGTGCCAGCAGGTACGCCCGGCGGGGAGTTAATTCACCCCTCCACTTT. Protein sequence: CASRYARRGVNSPLHF.

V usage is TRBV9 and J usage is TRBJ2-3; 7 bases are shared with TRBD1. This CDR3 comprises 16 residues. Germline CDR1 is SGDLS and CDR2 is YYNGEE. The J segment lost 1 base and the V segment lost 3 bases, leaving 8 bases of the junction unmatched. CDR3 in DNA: TGTGCCAGCAGCGCCTCGACAGGGCGCCGCACAGATACGCAGTATTTT. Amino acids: CASSASTGRRTDTQYF.

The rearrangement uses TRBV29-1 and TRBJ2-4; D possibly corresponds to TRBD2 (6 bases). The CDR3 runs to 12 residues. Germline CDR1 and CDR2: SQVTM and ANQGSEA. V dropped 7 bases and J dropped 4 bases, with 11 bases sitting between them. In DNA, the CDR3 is TGCAGCGCCTTAGCGGATAAAAACATTCAGTACTTC. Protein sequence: CSALADKNIQYF.

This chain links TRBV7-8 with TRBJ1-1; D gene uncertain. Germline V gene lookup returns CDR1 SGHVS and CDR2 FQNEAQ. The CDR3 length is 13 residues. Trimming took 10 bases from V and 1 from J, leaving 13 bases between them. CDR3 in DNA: TGTGCCACGACCTCGGGATCGAACACTGAAGCTTTCTTT. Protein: CATTSGSNTEAFF.

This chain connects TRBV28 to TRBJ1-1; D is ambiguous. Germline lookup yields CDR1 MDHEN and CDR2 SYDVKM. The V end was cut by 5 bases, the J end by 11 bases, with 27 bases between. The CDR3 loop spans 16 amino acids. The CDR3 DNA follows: TGTGCCAGCAGTCCCTCCCCCGGGTATGGAACGGTGAGTGCTTTCTTT. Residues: CASSPSPGYGTVSAFF. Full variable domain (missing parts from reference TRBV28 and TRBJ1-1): DVKVTQSSRYLVKRTGEKVFLECVQDMDHENMFWYRQDPGLGLRLIYFSYDVKMKEKGDIPEGYSVSREKKERFSLILESASTNQTSMYLCASSPSPGYGTVSAFFGQGTRLTVV.